The sequence of this T cell receptor (beta chain) was determined in a study of shared clonotypes between healthy human individuals. Study-wide context: Per donor, CD8 memory used one plate, CD8 naive used two, CD4 memory used three and CD4 naive used three.

Terminally differentiated effector memory CD45RA+ cells were excluded by CCR7 positive selection of CD45RO-negative cells. Evenly divided among several immunoSEQ plates was the genomic DNA of each subset. TCRdb's table, derived via immunoSEQ multiplex PCR, lists solely in-frame clones and lacks some. The profile shows about 590,000 clones, nearly 97% of them singletons. Regarding the study as a whole: Among a handful of donors, roughly 5% of naive CD4 clonotypes were found in common. Enrolling few donors narrowed the genetic and exposure-history diversity that was represented.

Turning to this clone: The antigen is not known. Sequence at one end of the junction differs from germline and may be a read error.

CDR3 length: 14 amino acids. CDR1 SEHNR and CDR2 FQNEAQ come from the germline V gene (reference sequence). J is TRBJ2-1 and V is TRBV7-9, with 8 bases lining up with TRBD2. The TCR originated in a woman under 40 in good health. The specimen was naive CD8+ T cells sorted from blood. The CDR3 DNA sequence: TGTGCCTGCAGCGTGACTAGCGCCTACAATGAGCAGTTCTTC. It specifies CACSVTSAYNEQFF.